Listed here are 10 T cell receptor beta chains from one sample, sequenced in a study of blood T cells in healthy people across ages. PCR was performed a second time for about 6 to 11 cycles using a sample-barcoded 5' primer and a J-beta primer mix. Each CDR3 protein gets one entry after TCRdb re-called the 5' RACE reads with MiXCR. Among over a million distinct CDR3 sequences listed, less than 50% were seen once. Sample: blood. The receptors were sampled from a woman aged 60-70 years in good health.

DNA for the CDR3: TGCAGTGCTAGAGAGGCCGGGACTAGCGCCTACAATGAGCAGTTCTTC. Its translation: CSAREAGTSAYNEQFF. The rearrangement joins TRBV20-1 to TRBJ2-1, with 10 positions matching TRBD2. Germline-derived CDR1 and CDR2 are DFQATT and SNEGSKA (reference sequence). The CDR3 is 16 amino acids. The V and J ends lost 0 bases and 2 bases, in that order; junction bases with no gene match: 4.

This clonotype was seen a handful of times. The chain's CDR3 is CASSFDRAAHEQYF. CDR3 DNA: TGTGCCAGCAGCTTTGACAGGGCTGCTCACGAGCAGTACTTC. J is TRBJ2-7 and V is TRBV7-2, with 7 bases matching TRBD1. The CDR3 length is 14 residues. Losses at the gene ends were 3 bases for V and 5 bases for J; bases not matched to a gene: 7. Germline CDR1 reads SGHTA; CDR2 reads FQGNSA.

Of note for this clonotype: Because the CDR3 is missing its conserved closing phenylalanine or tryptophan, this is likely a read error. The chain joins TRBV5-1 to TRBJ2-1, with D unclear. CDR3 length: 15 amino acids. Trimming took off 2 bases at V and 8 bases at J, with 17 bases between the two ends. In germline, CDR1 is SGHRS, CDR2 YFSETQ. For the CDR3, the DNA is TGCGCCAGCAGCTTCGGCTGGAGCTCCGACCATGAGCAGTTCTTA. Encoded protein: CASSFGWSSDHEQFL.

Only a few counts were recorded for this clonotype. The V and J genes are TRBV4-2 and TRBJ2-3, with 9 positions matching TRBD2. V was pared by 1 base and J by 2 bases, with 7 bases of the junction left unmatched. Germline CDR1 is LGHNA and CDR2 is YNFKEQ. CDR3 length equals 17 residues. CDR3 sequence: CASSQGASSGVTDTQYF. The CDR3 DNA sequence: TGTGCCAGCAGCCAAGGGGCCTCTAGCGGGGTCACAGATACGCAGTATTTT.

The chain carries TRBV5-1 and TRBJ2-7, with 7 bases matching TRBD2. The CDR3 loop spans 13 amino acids. The V segment lost 1 base and the J segment 6 bases; nucleotides outside the gene matches: 4. The germline V gene encodes CDR1 SGHRS and CDR2 YFSETQ. The CDR3 sequence is CASSLFAGVEQYF. The CDR3 DNA is TGCGCCAGCAGCTTGTTTGCGGGAGTCGAGCAGTACTTC. Complete variable domain (other parts from reference TRBV5-1 and TRBJ2-7): KAGVTQTPRYLIKTRGQQVTLSCSPISGHRSVSWYQQTPGQGLQFLFEYFSETQRNKGNFPGRFSGRQFSNSRSEMNVSTLELGDSALYLCASSLFAGVEQYFGPGTRLTVT.

This clonotype was seen a few times. The CDR3, as DNA: TGTGCCAGCAGTCCGGAGGACAGGGCACTCTCTCCTGAAGCTTTCTTT. It codes for CASSPEDRALSPEAFF. This chain uses TRBV27 with TRBJ1-1; 8 bases fit TRBD1. Germline V lookup: CDR1 MNHEY, CDR2 SMNVEV (reference sequence). Unmatched junction bases numbered 14, after V lost 5 bases and J lost 6 bases. This CDR3 is 16 amino acids long.

V is TRBV29-1 and J is TRBJ1-2, with a possible D match to TRBD1 (5 bases). Trimming pared 6 bases from V and 0 bases from J, leaving 14 bases between. CDR1 and CDR2 (germline): SQVTM, ANQGSEA. This CDR3 has 14 amino acids. CDR3 DNA: TGCAGCGTCTCCGGGGACGGAACTAACTATGGCTACACCTTC. This sequence encodes CSVSGDGTNYGYTF.

V usage is TRBV6-1 and J usage is TRBJ2-3, with D perhaps given as TRBD1 or TRBD2 (5 bases each). From germline, CDR1 is MNHNS and CDR2 SASEGT. V dropped 5 bases and J dropped 3 bases, with 12 bases sitting between them. There are 14 residues in the CDR3. CDR3 sequence: CASSKIWGTDTQYF. CDR3 bases: TGTGCCAGCAGTAAAATCTGGGGGACAGATACGCAGTATTTT.

In this sample, this clonotype turned up a few times. The chain has TRBV3-1 and TRBJ2-5; TRBD2 agrees at 7 bases. The length of the CDR3 is 16 residues. Germline CDR1 is LGHDT and CDR2 is YNNKEL (reference sequence). The V gene end was trimmed by 3 bases and the J gene end by 1 base; junction bases not matched to a gene: 8. In nucleotides, the CDR3 is TGTGCCAGCAGCCAGGCTAGCGGAGCCCCCCAAGAGACCCAGTACTTC. This encodes CASSQASGAPQETQYF.

The chain joins TRBV27 to TRBJ2-7; D uncertain. The CDR3 extends over 14 amino acids. Germline V gives CDR1 MNHEY, CDR2 SMNVEV (reference sequence). V was shortened by 6 bases and J by 5 bases, with 17 bases between the two germline ends. This CDR3 reads CASRPDGPLHEQYF. For the CDR3, the DNA is TGTGCCAGCAGGCCCGACGGTCCCCTCCACGAGCAGTACTTC.